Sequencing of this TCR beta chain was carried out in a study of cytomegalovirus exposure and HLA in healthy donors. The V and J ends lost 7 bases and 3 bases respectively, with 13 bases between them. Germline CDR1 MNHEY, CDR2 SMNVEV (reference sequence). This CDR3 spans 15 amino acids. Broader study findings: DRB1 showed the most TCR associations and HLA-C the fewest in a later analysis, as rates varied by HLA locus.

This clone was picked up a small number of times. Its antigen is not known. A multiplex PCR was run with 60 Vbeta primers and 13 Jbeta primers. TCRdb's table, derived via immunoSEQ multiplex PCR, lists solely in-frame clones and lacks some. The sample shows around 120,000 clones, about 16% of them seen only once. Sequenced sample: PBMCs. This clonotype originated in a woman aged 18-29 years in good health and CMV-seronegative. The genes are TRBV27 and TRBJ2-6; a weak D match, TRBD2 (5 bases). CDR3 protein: CASKRGVFGANVLTF. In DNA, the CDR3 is TGTGCCAGCAAACGGGGAGTTTTTGGGGCCAACGTCCTGACTTTC. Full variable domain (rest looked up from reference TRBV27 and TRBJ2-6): EAQVTQNPRYLITVTGKKLTVTCSQNMNHEYMSWYRQDPGLGLRQIYYSMNVEVTDKGDVPEGYKVSRKEKRNFPLILESPSPNQTSLYFCASKRGVFGANVLTFGAGSRLTVL.